Listed below are T cell receptor beta chains from one sample, sequenced in a study of shared clonotypes between healthy human individuals. TCRdb's table, derived via immunoSEQ multiplex PCR, lists solely in-frame clones and lacks some. The sample has more than 550,000 clones; roughly two thirds are singletons. Source material: memory CD4+ T cells sorted from blood. All receptors derive from a woman aged 30 to 39 in good health. Each CDR3 is given with its conserved first and last residue. The order of the fields is D gene, clone size, V gene, J gene, CDR3 DNA, CDR3 protein. D genes are given only for firm matches. Clone size is shown for a subset of rows, as once, few, many or a class of expanded clone.

.	.	TRBV5-1	TRBJ1-1	TGCGCCAGCAGCTTGGCGGGTATCACTGAAGCTTTCTTT	CASSLAGITEAFF
.	.	TRBV5-6	TRBJ2-7	TGTGCCAGCAGCTTGGCCAGCATCTACGAGCAGTACTTC	CASSLASIYEQYF
TRBD1	.	TRBV5-8	TRBJ2-4	TGTGCCAGCAGCTTGGTCCATGGGACAGTTGGAAACATTCAGTACTTC	CASSLVHGTVGNIQYF
.	once	TRBV7-2	TRBJ1-1	TGTGCCAGCAGCCCGGTTGGACGCGTGGGAGACACTGAAGCTTTCTTT	CASSPVGRVGDTEAFF
TRBD2	once	TRBV5-8	TRBJ2-2	TGTGCCAGCAGACTCGGACTAGCGGTGAACACCGGGGAGCTGTTTTTT	CASRLGLAVNTGELFF
.	.	TRBV28	TRBJ2-7	TGTGCCACTCGGAGGGAAACCTACGAGCAGTACTTC	CATRRETYEQYF
TRBD1	.	TRBV2	TRBJ1-4	TGTGCCAGCAGTCAGAACCAGGGGGCCGTCGTTTTATTT	CASSQNQGAVVLF
.	.	TRBV28	TRBJ2-6	TGTGCCAGCAGTTTATCCGGGTACGGGGCCAACGTCCTGACTTTC	CASSLSGYGANVLTF
.	.	TRBV5-1	TRBJ1-4	TGCGCCAGCAGCTTCCGGGGCCGTGAGGGTGAAAAACTGTTTTTT	CASSFRGREGEKLFF
.	.	TRBV7-9	TRBJ2-3	TGTGCCAGCAGCCGAGGACCCCCTCCAGATACGCAGTATTTT	CASSRGPPPDTQYF
.	.	TRBV28	TRBJ2-5	TGTGCCAGCAGTTCCCGGCAGTGGGGCCAAGAGACCCAGTACTTC	CASSSRQWGQETQYF
TRBD1	.	TRBV4-1	TRBJ1-2	TGCGCCAGCAGCCAAGGCACCAGGGGGCTCGGCTACACCTTC	CASSQGTRGLGYTF
.	.	TRBV2	TRBJ1-2	TGTGCCAGCGTGGGGGGCCAGGATGGCTACACCTTC	CASVGGQDGYTF
.	few	TRBV7-3	TRBJ2-3	TGTGCCAGCAGCTCCGGGACTGCCACAGATACGCAGTATTTT	CASSSGTATDTQYF
.	.	TRBV4-2	TRBJ2-7	TGTGCCAGCAGCAGGGACTTTAGCTCCTACGAGCAGTACTTC	CASSRDFSSYEQYF
TRBD1	.	TRBV2	TRBJ1-4	TGTGCCAGCAGTGGAACTTTACAGGGGGGCATACGGAATGAAAAACTGTTTTTT	CASSGTLQGGIRNEKLFF
.	few	TRBV2	TRBJ1-5	TGTGCCAGCAGCACCGGGACTCCCGGACAGCCCCAGCATTTT	CASSTGTPGQPQHF
.	few	TRBV15	TRBJ1-1	TGTGCCACCAGCAGGCTGGGGGGTGCCCTTGGTGGAGCTTTCTTT	CATSRLGGALGGAFF
.	.	TRBV6-5	TRBJ2-7	TGTGCCAGCACGAGCTCGGGCCCTACCTACGAGCAGTACTTC	CASTSSGPTYEQYF
.	.	TRBV7-9	TRBJ2-3	TGTGCCAGCAGCCAAAGTTGGCAGTCTAGCACAGATACGCAGTATTTT	CASSQSWQSSTDTQYF
.	.	TRBV7-3	TRBJ2-5	TGTGCCAGCAGCTATACCGGGCCTGGAGAGACCCAGTACTTC	CASSYTGPGETQYF
TRBD1	.	TRBV28	TRBJ1-2	TGTGCCAGCAGCCGATCCCCGGCCCGAGACAGGGGTCGGAGCTACACCTTC	CASSRSPARDRGRSYTF
TRBD1	.	TRBV28	TRBJ1-2	TGTGCCAGCAGAACCGGGACAGGGAACTATGGCTACACCTTC	CASRTGTGNYGYTF
.	.	TRBV2	TRBJ2-7	TGTGCCAGCAGTCGAGACAGACTTGGGGCCTACGAGCAGTACTTC	CASSRDRLGAYEQYF
.	.	TRBV6-6	TRBJ2-5	TGTGCCAGCAGTTTCCCGCCCGACAGACAACAAGAGACCCAGTACTTC	CASSFPPDRQQETQYF
TRBD2	once	TRBV29-1	TRBJ2-7	TGCAGCGTTTCGGGGCTAGGGACTAGCGGGATACCCTACGAGCAGTACTTC	CSVSGLGTSGIPYEQYF
TRBD2	.	TRBV7-8	TRBJ2-1	TGTGCCAGCAGCTTGTCTAGCGGTTATAGCTCCTACAATGAGCAGTTCTTC	CASSLSSGYSSYNEQFF
.	.	TRBV30	TRBJ1-1	TGTGCCTGGAGTGTATCGGGGGAAGCTTTCTTT	CAWSVSGEAFF
.	.	TRBV11-2	TRBJ2-7	TGTGCCAGCAGACCGACGGGGAAGAAGGGGTCCTACGAGCAGTACTTC	CASRPTGKKGSYEQYF
.	.	TRBV27	TRBJ1-4	TGTGCCAGCAGTTTATCAGGAGGTCCTACCTCCCTTAATGAAAAACTGTTTTTT	CASSLSGGPTSLNEKLFF
TRBD2	.	TRBV10-1	TRBJ2-5	TGCGCCAGCAGTGCACTAGCGGGCGGCCCGGAGACCCAGTACTTC	CASSALAGGPETQYF
.	.	TRBV7-3	TRBJ2-3	TGTGCCAGCAGCTTAACCCTAGCGAGCACAGATACGCAGTATTTT	CASSLTLASTDTQYF
.	once	TRBV27	TRBJ1-5	TGTGCCAGCAGTCACAGGGATACCAATCAGCCCCAGCATTTT	CASSHRDTNQPQHF
.	.	TRBV28	TRBJ1-5	TGTGCCAGCAGTGACCTCCGGGACCGTCAAGTGAATCAGCCCCAGCATTTT	CASSDLRDRQVNQPQHF
TRBD1	many	TRBV11-2	TRBJ1-3	TGTGCCAGCAGCCCAGCCGGGACAGCATCCCTCGGCTCCGGAAACACCATATATTTT	CASSPAGTASLGSGNTIYF
TRBD2	once	TRBV29-1	TRBJ2-3	TGCAGCGGGACTAGGTCAGATACGCAGTATTTT	CSGTRSDTQYF
.	.	TRBV5-4	TRBJ2-3	TGTGCCAGCACCCCCCCCCAGGGACTGGCCACGGATACGCAGTATTTT	CASTPPQGLATDTQYF
.	few	TRBV5-4	TRBJ1-1	TGTGCCAGCAGCGGGGTTACAGAGAACACTGAAGCTTTCTTT	CASSGVTENTEAFF
.	few	TRBV5-1	TRBJ1-2	TGCGCCAGCAGCTCTAGGACCGCTAACTATGGCTACACCTTC	CASSSRTANYGYTF
TRBD1	few	TRBV5-1	TRBJ2-3	TGCGCCAGCACCTTTGGGACAGAAGGGAATACGCAGTATTTT	CASTFGTEGNTQYF
TRBD1	.	TRBV2	TRBJ2-5	TGTGCCAGCATCCGCCAGACAGGGGCTCGTGAGACCCAGTACTTC	CASIRQTGARETQYF
TRBD2	few	TRBV2	TRBJ2-7	TGTGCCAGCACTCAGCATCCGACTAGCGGGAGTTACGAGCAGTACTTC	CASTQHPTSGSYEQYF
.	many	TRBV7-2	TRBJ2-7	TGTGCCAGCAGCTTACTCGAGGGACCATACGAGCAGTACTTC	CASSLLEGPYEQYF
.	.	TRBV10-3	TRBJ2-7	TGTGCCATCAGTGAAAGCTCAGGTGAATACGAGCAGTACTTC	CAISESSGEYEQYF
.	.	TRBV18	TRBJ2-2	TGTGCCAGCTCACCCACTACCGGGGAGCTGTTTTTT	CASSPTTGELFF
TRBD1	once	TRBV6-6	TRBJ1-1	TGTGCCAGCAGTCTAACAGGGGGCACTGAAGCTTTCTTT	CASSLTGGTEAFF
TRBD2	.	TRBV5-1	TRBJ2-7	TGCGCCAGCAGCTTGTCGATAGCGGGAGGGTCCATTGGGGAAGCCTACGAGCAGTACTTC	CASSLSIAGGSIGEAYEQYF
TRBD1	.	TRBV27	TRBJ1-1	TGTGCCAGCAGGAGGGGCGGGACAGGGTTCCCTGAAGCTTTCTTT	CASRRGGTGFPEAFF
TRBD1	few	TRBV11-2	TRBJ2-1	TGTGCCAGCAGCAAAGGGACAGCCGGGACCGCGAACAATGAGCAGTTCTTC	CASSKGTAGTANNEQFF
TRBD2	.	TRBV5-1	TRBJ2-3	TGCGCCAGCAGCTCCGGGACTAGCGGGAGTTGGGGCACAGATACGCAGTATTTT	CASSSGTSGSWGTDTQYF
.	once	TRBV5-1	TRBJ2-1	TGCGCCAGCAGCTTGGGTTTGGATTTGGGTGAGCAGTTCTTC	CASSLGLDLGEQFF
TRBD2	.	TRBV19	TRBJ2-1	TGTGCCAGTAGAACTCAACCCGGGACTAGCCAGTTCTTC	CASRTQPGTSQFF
.	once	TRBV20-1	TRBJ2-7	TGCAGTGCGCTAGATAAATACGAGCAGTACTTC	CSALDKYEQYF
.	.	TRBV29-1	TRBJ1-3	TGCAGCGCCGAAGGGGGGAGCTCTGGAAACACCATATATTTT	CSAEGGSSGNTIYF
.	few	TRBV9	TRBJ2-7	TGTGCCAGCAGCGCGGGACTTTCAAGCTCCTACGAGCAGTACTTC	CASSAGLSSSYEQYF